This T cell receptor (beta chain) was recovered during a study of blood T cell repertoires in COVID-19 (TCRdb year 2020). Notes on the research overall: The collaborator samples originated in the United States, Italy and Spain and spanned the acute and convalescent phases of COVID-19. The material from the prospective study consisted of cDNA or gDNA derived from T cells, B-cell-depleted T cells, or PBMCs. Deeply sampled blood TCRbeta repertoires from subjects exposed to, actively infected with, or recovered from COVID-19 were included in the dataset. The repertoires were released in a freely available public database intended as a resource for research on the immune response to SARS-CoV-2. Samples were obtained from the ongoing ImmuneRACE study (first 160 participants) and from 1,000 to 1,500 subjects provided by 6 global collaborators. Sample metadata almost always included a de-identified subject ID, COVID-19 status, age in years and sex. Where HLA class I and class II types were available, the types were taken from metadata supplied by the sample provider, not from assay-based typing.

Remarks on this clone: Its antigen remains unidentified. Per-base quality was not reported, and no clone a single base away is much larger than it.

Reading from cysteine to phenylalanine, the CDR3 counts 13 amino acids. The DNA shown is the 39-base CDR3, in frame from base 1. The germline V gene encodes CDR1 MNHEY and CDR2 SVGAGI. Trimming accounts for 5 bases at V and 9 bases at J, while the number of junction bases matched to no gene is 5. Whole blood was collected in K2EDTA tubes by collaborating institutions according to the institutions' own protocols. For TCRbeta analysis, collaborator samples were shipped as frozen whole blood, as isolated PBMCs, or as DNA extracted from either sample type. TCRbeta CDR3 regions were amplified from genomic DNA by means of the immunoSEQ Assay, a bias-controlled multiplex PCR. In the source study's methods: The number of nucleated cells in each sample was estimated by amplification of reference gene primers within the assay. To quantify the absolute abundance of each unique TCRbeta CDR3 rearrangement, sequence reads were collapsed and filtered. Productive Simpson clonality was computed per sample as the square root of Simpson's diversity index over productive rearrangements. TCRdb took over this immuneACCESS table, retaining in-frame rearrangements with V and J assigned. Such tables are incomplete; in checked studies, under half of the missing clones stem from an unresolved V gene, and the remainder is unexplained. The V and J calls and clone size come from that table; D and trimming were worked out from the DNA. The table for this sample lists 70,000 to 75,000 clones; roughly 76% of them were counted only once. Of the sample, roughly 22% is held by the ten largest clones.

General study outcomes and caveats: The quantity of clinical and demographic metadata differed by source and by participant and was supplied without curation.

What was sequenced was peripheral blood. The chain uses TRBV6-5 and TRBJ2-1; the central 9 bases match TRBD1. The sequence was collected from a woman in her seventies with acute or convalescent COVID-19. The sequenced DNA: TGTGCCAGCAGTCGACAGGGGGAGAGTGAGCAGTTCTTC. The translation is CASSRQGESEQFF.